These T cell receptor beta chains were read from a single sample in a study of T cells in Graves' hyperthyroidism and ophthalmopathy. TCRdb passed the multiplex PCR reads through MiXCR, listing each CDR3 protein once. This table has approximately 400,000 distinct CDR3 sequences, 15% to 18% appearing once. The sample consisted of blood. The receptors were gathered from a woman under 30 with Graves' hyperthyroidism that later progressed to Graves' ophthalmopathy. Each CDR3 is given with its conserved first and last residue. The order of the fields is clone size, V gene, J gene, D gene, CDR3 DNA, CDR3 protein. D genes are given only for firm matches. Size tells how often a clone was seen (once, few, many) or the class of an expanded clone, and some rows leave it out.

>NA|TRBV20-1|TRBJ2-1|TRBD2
TGCAGTGCTAGTACCAGGGACTACTCCAATGAGCAGTTCTTC
CSASTRDYSNEQFF
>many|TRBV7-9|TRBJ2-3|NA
TGTGCCAGCAGCTTAGCGGCAGGACCTTCCACAGATACGCAGTATTTT
CASSLAAGPSTDTQYF
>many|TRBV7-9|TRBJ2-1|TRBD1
TGTGCCAGCAAGGACAGGGGTAATGAGCAGTTCTTC
CASKDRGNEQFF
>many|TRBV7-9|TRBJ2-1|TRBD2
TGTGCCAGCGGATATAGCGGGAGGGTGGCTAATGAGCAGTTCTTC
CASGYSGRVANEQFF
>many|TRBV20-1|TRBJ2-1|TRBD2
TGCAGTGCTAGAGATCACTGGGGGACTAGCGCCAATGAGCAGTTCTTC
CSARDHWGTSANEQFF
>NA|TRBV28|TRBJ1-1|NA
TGTGCCAGCAGTTTACTCCGGAAGGGGCAGAACACTGAAGCTTTCTTT
CASSLLRKGQNTEAFF
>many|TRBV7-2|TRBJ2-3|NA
TGTGCCAGCAGCTTAAGACTGCTCACAGATACGCAGTATTTT
CASSLRLLTDTQYF
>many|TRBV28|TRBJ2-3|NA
TGTGCCAGCAGTTTAGGGCTACGGGTCACAGATACGCAGTATTTT
CASSLGLRVTDTQYF
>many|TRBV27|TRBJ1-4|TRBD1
TGTGCCAGCAGTTTCAACAGGGGTACTAATGAAAAACTGTTTTTT
CASSFNRGTNEKLFF
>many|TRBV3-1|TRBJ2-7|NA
TGTGCCAGCAGCCAAGGAACCGAGCAGTACTTC
CASSQGTEQYF
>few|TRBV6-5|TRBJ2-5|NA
TGTGCCAGCAGTTACTCGGTTATTGGGCAAGAGGCCCAGTACTTC
CASSYSVIGQEAQYF
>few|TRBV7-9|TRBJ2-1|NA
TGTGCCAGCAGCTTAGACGGCTTTTTTGGGCAGTTCTTC
CASSLDGFFGQFF
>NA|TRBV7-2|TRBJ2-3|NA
TGTGCCAGCAGCTTAAATCCATGGGGAGCGATAATCACAGATACGCAGTATTTT
CASSLNPWGAIITDTQYF
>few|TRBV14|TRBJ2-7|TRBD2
TGTGCCAGCAGCCAAGAGATGTGGCTAGCGGGAGGGCCGTCCTACGAGCAGTACTTC
CASSQEMWLAGGPSYEQYF
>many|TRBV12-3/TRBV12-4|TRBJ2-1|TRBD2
TGTGCCAGCAGACCTCTAGCGGGAGTGCCCATTGAGCAGTTCTTC
CASRPLAGVPIEQFF
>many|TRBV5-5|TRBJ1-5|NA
TGTGCCAGCAGCGTGGACAGCAATCAGCCCCAGCATTTT
CASSVDSNQPQHF
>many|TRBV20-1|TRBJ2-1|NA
TGCAGTGCTAGAACGGGTGAGGGGGGCAGTAATGGTGAGCAGTTCTTC
CSARTGEGGSNGEQFF
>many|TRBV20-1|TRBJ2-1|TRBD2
TGCAGTGCTGGGACTAGCGGGAGGGCTCGGTACAATGAGCAGTTCTTC
CSAGTSGRARYNEQFF
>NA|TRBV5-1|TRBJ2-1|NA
TGCGCCAGCATCGGGGATCAACCTACTAGTCTCTCCTACAATGAGCAGTTCTTC
CASIGDQPTSLSYNEQFF
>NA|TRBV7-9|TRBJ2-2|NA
TGTGCCAGCAGCCCCAGTAGGGGGTACACCGGGGAGCTGTTTTTT
CASSPSRGYTGELFF
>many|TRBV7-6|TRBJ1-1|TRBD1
TGTGCCAGCAGCTTAGAACAGGGGGCTGAAGCTTTCTTT
CASSLEQGAEAFF
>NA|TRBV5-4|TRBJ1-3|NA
TGTGCCAGCAGCCCCGGTGGACAGTTCTCTGGAAACACCATATATTTT
CASSPGGQFSGNTIYF
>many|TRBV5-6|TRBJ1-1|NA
TGTGCCAGCAGCTTGGCAGGAGCCTTGAACACTGAAGCTTTCTTT
CASSLAGALNTEAFF
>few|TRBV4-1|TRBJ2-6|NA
TGCGCCAGCAGCCAAGCTGTTGGGTGGGCCAACGTCCTGACTTTC
CASSQAVGWANVLTF
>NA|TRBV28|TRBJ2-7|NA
TGTGCCACACTATCAGGGGCGAGTTCCTACGAGCAGTACTTC
CATLSGASSYEQYF
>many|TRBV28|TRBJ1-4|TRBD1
TGTGCCAGCAGTCCAGGGGGTCCGGAAAAACTGTTTTTT
CASSPGGPEKLFF
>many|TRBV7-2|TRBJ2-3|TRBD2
TGTGCCAGCAGCTTAGAAGGGACTAGCGGAGATACGCAGTATTTT
CASSLEGTSGDTQYF
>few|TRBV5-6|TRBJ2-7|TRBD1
TGTGCCAGCAGCGCCAGGGGGAAGCTCTACGAGCAGTACTTC
CASSARGKLYEQYF
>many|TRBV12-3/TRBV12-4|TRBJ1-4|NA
TGTGCCAGCAGGGGATCGGCTAATGAAAAACTGTTTTTT
CASRGSANEKLFF
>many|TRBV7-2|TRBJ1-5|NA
TGTGCCAGCAGCTTAAACTGGGGGTCAAACCAGCCCCAGCATTTT
CASSLNWGSNQPQHF
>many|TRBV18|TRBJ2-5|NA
TGTGCCAGCTCACCACCAGGACTACGAGAGACCCAGTACTTC
CASSPPGLRETQYF
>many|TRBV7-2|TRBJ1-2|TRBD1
TGTGCCAGCAGCTCCCCGACAGGGGCCGTTTATGGCTACACCTTC
CASSSPTGAVYGYTF
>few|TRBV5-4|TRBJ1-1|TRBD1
TGTGCCAGCAGCACCCGGACAGGGTTGGTTGGCACTGAAGCTTTCTTT
CASSTRTGLVGTEAFF
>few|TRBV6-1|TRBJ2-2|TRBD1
TGTGCCAGCATGGCAGGGGGCATCACCGGGGAGCTGTTTTTT
CASMAGGITGELFF
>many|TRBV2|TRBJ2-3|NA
TGTGCCAGCAGAGTATCAGGGGCAGATACGCAGTATTTT
CASRVSGADTQYF
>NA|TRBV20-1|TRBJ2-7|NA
TGCAGTGCTAGAGGTAACACCGACCTTCCCTACGAGCAGTACTTC
CSARGNTDLPYEQYF
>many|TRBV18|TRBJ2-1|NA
TGTGCCAGCTCACCACCGGTCAGGGTACACAATGAGCAGTTCTTC
CASSPPVRVHNEQFF
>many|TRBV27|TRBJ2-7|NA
TGTGCCAGCAGTTTTAAGGGGGGCTACGAGCAGTACTTC
CASSFKGGYEQYF
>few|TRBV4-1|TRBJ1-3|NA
TGCGCCAGCGTACCGGGGCCTAGCTCTGGAAACACCATATATTTT
CASVPGPSSGNTIYF
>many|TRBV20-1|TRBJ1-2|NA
TGCAGTGCTTCGAACGGTCAGAACTATGGCTACACCTTC
CSASNGQNYGYTF
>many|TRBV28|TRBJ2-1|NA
TGTGCCAGCAGTTTGACCGGGACCTTCGACAATGAGCAGTTCTTC
CASSLTGTFDNEQFF
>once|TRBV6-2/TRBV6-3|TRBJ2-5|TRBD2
TGTGCCAGCAGTGAAGGGACTAGCGGACCACAAGAGACCCAGTACTTC
CASSEGTSGPQETQYF
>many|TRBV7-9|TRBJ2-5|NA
TGTGCCAGCAGCTCCAGGGTGGGCGGCCCCCAAGAGACCCAGTACTTC
CASSSRVGGPQETQYF
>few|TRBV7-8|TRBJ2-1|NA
TGTGCCAGCAGCTTACGGCGGGAAGGTGAGCAGTTCTTC
CASSLRREGEQFF